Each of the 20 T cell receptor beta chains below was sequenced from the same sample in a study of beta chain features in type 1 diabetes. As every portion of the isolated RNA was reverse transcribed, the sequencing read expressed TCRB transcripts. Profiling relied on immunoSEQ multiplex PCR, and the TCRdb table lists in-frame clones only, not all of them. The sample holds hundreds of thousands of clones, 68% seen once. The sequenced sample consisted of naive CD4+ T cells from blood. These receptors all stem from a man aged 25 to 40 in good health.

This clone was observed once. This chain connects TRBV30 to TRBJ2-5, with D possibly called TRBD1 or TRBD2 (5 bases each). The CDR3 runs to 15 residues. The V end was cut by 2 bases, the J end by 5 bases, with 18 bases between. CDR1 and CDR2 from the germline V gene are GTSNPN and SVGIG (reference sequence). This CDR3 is CAWSPHPGREETQYF. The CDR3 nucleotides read TGTGCCTGGAGTCCCCACCCGGGGCGCGAGGAGACCCAGTACTTC.

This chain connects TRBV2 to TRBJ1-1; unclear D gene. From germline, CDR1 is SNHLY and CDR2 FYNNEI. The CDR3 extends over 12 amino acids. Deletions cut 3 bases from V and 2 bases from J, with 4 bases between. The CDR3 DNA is TGTGCCAGCAGTGAGGGTAACACTGAAGCTTTCTTT. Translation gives CASSEGNTEAFF.

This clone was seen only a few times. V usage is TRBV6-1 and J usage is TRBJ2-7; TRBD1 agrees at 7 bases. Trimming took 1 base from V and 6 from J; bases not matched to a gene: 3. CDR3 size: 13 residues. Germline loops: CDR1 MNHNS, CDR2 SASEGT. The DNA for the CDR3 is TGTGCCAGCAGTGAAGGACAGGGCCTCGAGCAGTACTTC. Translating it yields CASSEGQGLEQYF.

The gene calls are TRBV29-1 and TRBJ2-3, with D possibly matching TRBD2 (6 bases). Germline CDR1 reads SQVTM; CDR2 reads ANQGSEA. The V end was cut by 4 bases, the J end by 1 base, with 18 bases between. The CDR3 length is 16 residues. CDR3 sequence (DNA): TGCAGCGTTGCCGGGAGCCCCTTGAGAGGCACAGATACGCAGTATTTT. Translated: CSVAGSPLRGTDTQYF.

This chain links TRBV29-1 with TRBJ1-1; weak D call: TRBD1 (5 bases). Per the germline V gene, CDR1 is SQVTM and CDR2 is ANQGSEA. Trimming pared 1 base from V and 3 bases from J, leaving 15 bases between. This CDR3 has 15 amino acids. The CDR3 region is CSVEGVGGKDTEAFF. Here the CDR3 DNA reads TGCAGCGTTGAAGGAGTTGGGGGGAAGGACACTGAAGCTTTCTTT.

For the CDR3, the DNA is TGTGCCAGCAGTGAAGGCAGGGGCCCCCTCTACGAGCAGTACTTC. This translates into CASSEGRGPLYEQYF. V and J are TRBV2 and TRBJ2-7; TRBD1 might be the D (6 bases). V was shortened by 1 base and J by 3 bases, with 13 bases between the two germline ends. Germline CDR1 SNHLY, CDR2 FYNNEI. The CDR3 runs 15 residues.

CDR3 nucleotides: TGTGCCATCAGAATGGCAGGGGATGATCAGCCCCAGCATTTT. It encodes CAIRMAGDDQPQHF. The rearrangement joins TRBV10-3 to TRBJ1-5, with a possible D match to TRBD1 (6 bases). Germline CDR1 reads ENHRY; CDR2 reads SYGVKD. Trimming removed 6 bases from V and 5 bases from J, with 14 bases in between. This CDR3 comprises 14 residues.

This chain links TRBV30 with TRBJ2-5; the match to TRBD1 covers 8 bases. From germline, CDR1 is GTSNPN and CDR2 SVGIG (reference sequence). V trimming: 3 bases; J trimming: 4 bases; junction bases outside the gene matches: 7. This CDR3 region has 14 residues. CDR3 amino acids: CAWRIQGVGETQYF. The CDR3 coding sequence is TGTGCCTGGAGAATACAGGGGGTTGGAGAGACCCAGTACTTC.

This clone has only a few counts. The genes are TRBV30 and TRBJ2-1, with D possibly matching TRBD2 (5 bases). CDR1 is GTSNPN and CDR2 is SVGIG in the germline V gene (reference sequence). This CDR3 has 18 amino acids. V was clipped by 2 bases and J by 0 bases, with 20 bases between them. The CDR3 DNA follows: TGTGCCTGGAGTTCCCGAGGACTCCCTAAAGGCTCCTACAATGAGCAGTTCTTC. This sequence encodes CAWSSRGLPKGSYNEQFF.

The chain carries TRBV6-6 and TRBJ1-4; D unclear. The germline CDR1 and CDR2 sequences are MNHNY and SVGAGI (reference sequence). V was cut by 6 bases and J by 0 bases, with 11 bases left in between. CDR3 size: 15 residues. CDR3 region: CASSGRVTTNEKLFF. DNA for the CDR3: TGTGCCAGCAGCGGGAGGGTAACAACTAATGAAAAACTGTTTTTT.

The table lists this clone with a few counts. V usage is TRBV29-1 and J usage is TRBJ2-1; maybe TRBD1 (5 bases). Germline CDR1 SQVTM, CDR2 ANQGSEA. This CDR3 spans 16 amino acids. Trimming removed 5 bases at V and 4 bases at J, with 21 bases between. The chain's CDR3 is CSVLDPGRQHYNEQFF. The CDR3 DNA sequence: TGCAGCGTTCTCGACCCCGGAAGACAGCATTACAATGAGCAGTTCTTC.

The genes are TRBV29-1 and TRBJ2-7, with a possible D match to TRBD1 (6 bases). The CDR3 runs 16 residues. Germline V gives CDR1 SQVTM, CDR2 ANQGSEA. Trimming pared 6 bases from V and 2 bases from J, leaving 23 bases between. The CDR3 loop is CSVAHWDTQRTYEQYF. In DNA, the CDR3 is TGCAGCGTAGCCCATTGGGACACGCAACGGACCTACGAGCAGTACTTC.

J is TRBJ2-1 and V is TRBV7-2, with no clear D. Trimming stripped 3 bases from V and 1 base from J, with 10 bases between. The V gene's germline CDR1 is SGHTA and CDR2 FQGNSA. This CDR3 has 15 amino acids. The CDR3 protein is CASSFIHLSYNEQFF. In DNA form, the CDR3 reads TGTGCCAGCAGCTTCATCCACCTGTCCTACAATGAGCAGTTCTTC. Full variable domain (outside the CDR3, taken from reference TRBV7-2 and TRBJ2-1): GAGVSQSPSNKVTEKGKDVELRCDPISGHTALYWYRQSLGQGLEFLIYFQGNSAPDKSGLPSDRFSAERTGGSVSTLTIQRTQQEDSAVYLCASSFIHLSYNEQFFGPGTRLTVL.

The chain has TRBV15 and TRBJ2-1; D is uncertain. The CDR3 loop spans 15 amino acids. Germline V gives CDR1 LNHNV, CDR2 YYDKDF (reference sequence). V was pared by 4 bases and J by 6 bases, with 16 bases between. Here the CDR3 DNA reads TGTGCCACCAGCAAGGGTATAAGTCGGCGCAATGAGCAGTTCTTC. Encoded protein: CATSKGISRRNEQFF.

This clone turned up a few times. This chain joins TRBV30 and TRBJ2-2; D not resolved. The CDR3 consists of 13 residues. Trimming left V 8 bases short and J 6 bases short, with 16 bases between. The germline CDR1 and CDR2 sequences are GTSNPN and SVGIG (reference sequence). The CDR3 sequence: CAGRILIAGELFF. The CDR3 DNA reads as TGTGCCGGAAGGATTCTAATAGCCGGGGAGCTGTTTTTT.

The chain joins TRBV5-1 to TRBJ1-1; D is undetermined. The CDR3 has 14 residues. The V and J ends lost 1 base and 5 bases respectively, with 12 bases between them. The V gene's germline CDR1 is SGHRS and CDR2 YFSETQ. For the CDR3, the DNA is TGCGCCAGCAGCTTGCCCCTGGTAGGGACTGAAGCTTTCTTT. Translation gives CASSLPLVGTEAFF.

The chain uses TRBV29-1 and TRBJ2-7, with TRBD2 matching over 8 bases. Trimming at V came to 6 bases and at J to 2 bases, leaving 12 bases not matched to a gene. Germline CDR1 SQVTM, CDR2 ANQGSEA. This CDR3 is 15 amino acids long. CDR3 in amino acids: CSVVQFSGRTYEQYF. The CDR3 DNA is TGCAGCGTCGTACAGTTCAGCGGGAGAACCTACGAGCAGTACTTC.

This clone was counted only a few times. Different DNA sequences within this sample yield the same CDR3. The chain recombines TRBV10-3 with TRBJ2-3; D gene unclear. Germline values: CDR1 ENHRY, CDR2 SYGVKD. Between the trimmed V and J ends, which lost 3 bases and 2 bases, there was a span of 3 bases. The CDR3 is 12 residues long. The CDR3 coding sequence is TGTGCCATCAGTGAATCCACAGATACGCAGTATTTT. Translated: CAISESTDTQYF.

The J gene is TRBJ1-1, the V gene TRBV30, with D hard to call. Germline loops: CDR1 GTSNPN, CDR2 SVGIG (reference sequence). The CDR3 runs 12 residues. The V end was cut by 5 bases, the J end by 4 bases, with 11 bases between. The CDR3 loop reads CAWGREITEAFF. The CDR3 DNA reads TGTGCCTGGGGGCGGGAAATCACTGAAGCTTTCTTT.

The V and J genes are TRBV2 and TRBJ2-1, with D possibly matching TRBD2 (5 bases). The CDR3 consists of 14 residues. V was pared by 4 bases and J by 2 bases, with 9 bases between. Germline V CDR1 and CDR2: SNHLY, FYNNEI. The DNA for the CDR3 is TGTGCCAGCAGTGCGGACTCAACCTACAATGAGCAGTTCTTC. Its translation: CASSADSTYNEQFF.